Sequencing of this T cell receptor beta chain was carried out in a study of CD8 T cells in Susac syndrome. Trimming removed 4 bases at V and 3 bases at J, with 10 bases between. Germline assignment: CDR1 SGHNT and CDR2 YYREEE (reference sequence). The CDR3 runs 13 residues. The study's findings and limits: As acknowledged by the study, its TCR sequencing and HLA analysis included a relatively small number of individuals.

In the case of this clonotype: Its target is not known.

An input of about 0.5 to 1 ug of RNA was subjected to reverse transcription using random hexamers. Across 54 Vbeta and 13 Jbeta, immunoSEQ multiplex PCR amplified TCR beta CDR3. TCRdb recomputed calls from the immunoSEQ multiplex PCR reads with MiXCR, one row per CDR3 protein. The data show about 27,000 distinct CDR3 sequences, with about 93% seen just once and more than 0.25% held by the top ten. Healthy donors acted as controls, with matching for age and sex. This receptor was taken from a human donor in good health. The specimen sequenced was CD8+ T cells from PBMCs. V and J are TRBV5-4 and TRBJ2-5, with D tentatively TRBD2 (5 bases). CDR3 sequence (DNA): TGTGCCAGCAGCCAACTAGAAAAAGAGACCCAGTACTTC. This codes for CASSQLEKETQYF.